This T cell receptor beta chain was retrieved from a study of shared clonotypes between healthy human individuals. Points from the study as a whole: Researchers sampled blood only, noting tissue repertoires likely differ. Unshared clonotypes carried lower generation probabilities than those common to all four donors.

With regard to this clone: No antigen is known for it.

The CDR3 length is 15 residues. Looked up from germline, CDR1 is SGHDT and CDR2 is YYEEEE. V gave up 2 bases and J gave up 4 bases, with 15 bases separating them. Only CD45RO-negative cells positively selected for CCR7 counted as naive CD8 cells, so terminally differentiated effector memory CD45RA+ cells were excluded. Produced via immunoSEQ multiplex PCR; TCRdb's table is partial and in-frame only. Of around 2,000,000 clones listed, about 95% are singletons. Sequenced: naive CD8+ T cells sorted from blood. V gene TRBV5-6 combines with J gene TRBJ1-2, with D unclear. This sequence was found in a man aged 18 to 35 in good health. CDR3 in amino acids: CASSFDVLALYGYTF. The CDR3 DNA reads as TGTGCCAGCAGCTTTGACGTACTTGCACTCTATGGCTACACCTTC.